This T cell receptor beta chain came from a study of cytomegalovirus exposure and HLA in healthy donors. With respect to this clone: Its antigen remains unidentified.

In the PCR, 60 Vbeta and 13 Jbeta primers were used. Authors' data handling: Among the unique TCR beta chains that a later analysis counted, roughly 80 million in all, about 10 million were shared. Clones were read by immunoSEQ multiplex PCR, and TCRdb kept only the in-frame ones, dropping some. The V and J calls and clone size were taken over from that table, and D and trimming were inferred from the DNA. Here the sample spans approximately 100,000 clones, around 75% being singletons. General study results and limits: Links to common viral pathogens appeared, in a later analysis, for several of the most significant clusters. Cytomegalovirus-associated status was assigned to 164 TCR beta chains.

Trimming at V came to 0 bases and at J to 3 bases, leaving 7 bases not matched to a gene. CDR1 is GTSNPN, CDR2 SVGIG, per germline (reference sequence). The CDR3 is 15 amino acids. The specimen sequenced was PBMCs. This receptor was identified in a man younger than 35 in good health and CMV-seropositive. The rearrangement links TRBV30 to TRBJ1-1, with TRBD1 matching over 7 bases. The CDR3 loop reads CAWSVAGGGDTEAFF. The CDR3 DNA sequence: TGTGCCTGGAGTGTGGCAGGGGGTGGGGACACTGAAGCTTTCTTT.